This TCR beta chain was profiled in a study of prognosis after radiotherapy for stage I lung cancer (dated by TCRdb to the early 2020s). Turning to the overall study: Fewer than 20 stage I NSCLC patients were enrolled in Nanjing, China, between early 2018 and 2019. Approximately 15 patients had newly diagnosed primary stage I lung tumors, and a few had oligometastatic NSCLC after surgical resection of the primary tumor. For each of the roughly 19 patients, one blood sample was taken before SBRT and one after, so the study sequenced about 40 samples in total. Ages in the cohort of about a dozen men and more than 5 women ranged from about 50 to 85 years, with a median of 74. Every patient was deemed medically inoperable, approximately eleven because of comorbidities and several because they refused surgery. Peripheral blood TCR beta repertoires were profiled in stage I NSCLC patients before and after stereotactic body radiotherapy, and the repertoires were related to distant failure. Tumor histology was squamous cell carcinoma in roughly 7 patients and adenocarcinoma in about a dozen. In every patient, SBRT was given without any concurrent therapy. SBRT was given in 3 to 5 fractions with a biologically effective dose of at least 100 Gy, using image-guided IMRT or VMAT. Distant metastases were developed by four of the 19 patients after SBRT, at a median of 7 months, whereas no significant progression was observed in the other 15 patients.

A history of other malignancies or of prior chemotherapy or radiotherapy was absent in all patients, and node-negative disease was shown on CT and PET/CT in all patients. At each of two time points, roughly 6 milliliters of peripheral venous blood were collected in EDTA tubes. Ficoll-Paque Plus density-gradient centrifugation was used to isolate PBMCs. Right after collection, samples were kept at -80 degrees C until analysis. This clonotype has at least ten counts. The antigen this receptor binds is unknown. Within one base of it there is no much larger clone, and no base qualities were kept. Study-wide conclusions, independent of this receptor: Tumor specificity of expanded TCR clones was not determined. The study was limited by its small cohort and short follow-up, and the findings require independent validation. Unique TCR clone counts fell after SBRT (median around 9,800 before versus under 8,000 after; Wilcoxon paired P=0.011). Post-SBRT Shannon entropy and its change from baseline were lower in patients who developed distant metastases; baseline Shannon entropy was not associated with metastases. Differences by metastasis status were reportedly seen in TRBV and TRBJ usage frequencies, involving two V genes at baseline and, after SBRT, 8 or 9 V genes and two J genes. All reported P values were unadjusted for multiple comparisons.

CDR1 and CDR2 (SNHLY, FYNNEI) derive from the germline V gene. V is trimmed back by 5 bases and J by 8 bases, and the junction contains 20 bases that no gene match accounts for. The CDR3 sequence holds 18 residues, the cysteine and phenylalanine included. Only CDR3 DNA is held: 54 bases, read in frame from base 1. Two rounds of multiplex PCR on genomic DNA were used to amplify the TCR beta CDR3 region. In the first round of PCR, primers specific to each TRBV and TRBJ gene were used, and the primer sequences are filed in Chinese patent CN105087789A. Universal primers were used in the second PCR round. The Roche High Pure PCR Template Preparation Kit was used to extract genomic DNA from frozen PBMCs. Paired-end sequencing with 151 bp reads was performed on the libraries using an Illumina HiSeq 3000. From the authors' description of their analysis: CutAdapt was used to remove raw reads lacking the multiplex PCR primer sequences. Using PEAR, the high-quality paired reads were merged into contigs. TRB V, D and J gene segments were assigned to each contig with MiXCR by alignment to reference sequences. To remove sequencing errors, CDR3 sequences were clustered according to base quality and sequence similarity. Diversity was calculated as Shannon entropy divided by the natural log of the number of productive TCR sequences. Clonality was computed as one minus the ratio of Shannon entropy to the natural log of the number of unique clonotypes. The Youden index of ROC curves was used to select progression-free survival cut-offs for repertoire metrics, and analyses were performed in R 3.5.3. TCRdb reanalyzed the raw reads on its own, using fastp at Q25 for trimming and MiXCR for clone calling, and kept in-frame beta chains. Rows are combined by CDR3 protein, so each entry shows the most common genes and DNA. The V and J calls reflect TCRdb's pipeline rather than the authors' work. This sample is represented by under 75,000 distinct CDR3 sequences; more than 25% of them were singletons. The ten largest clones take up roughly 7.5% of the sample.

The V gene is TRBV2 and the J gene is TRBJ1-4; 7 middle bases align to TRBD1. The receptor comes from a donor of 50 years or more with non-small cell lung cancer. Sample: PBMCs, taken before or after stereotactic body radiation therapy (not recorded which). In nucleotides, the sequence is TGTGCCAGCAGTCACCATCCCGACCCAGGGGGAGAGGGGGAAAAACTGTTTTTT. Protein translation: CASSHHPDPGGEGEKLFF. Beyond the CDR3, the reference TRBV2 and TRBJ1-4 genes provide the residues; the full variable domain reads: EPEVTQTPSHQVTQMGQEVILRCVPISNHLYFYWYRQILGQKVEFLVSFYNNEISEKSEIFDDQFSVERPDGSNFTLKIRSTKLEDSAMYFCASSHHPDPGGEGEKLFFGSGTQLSVL.